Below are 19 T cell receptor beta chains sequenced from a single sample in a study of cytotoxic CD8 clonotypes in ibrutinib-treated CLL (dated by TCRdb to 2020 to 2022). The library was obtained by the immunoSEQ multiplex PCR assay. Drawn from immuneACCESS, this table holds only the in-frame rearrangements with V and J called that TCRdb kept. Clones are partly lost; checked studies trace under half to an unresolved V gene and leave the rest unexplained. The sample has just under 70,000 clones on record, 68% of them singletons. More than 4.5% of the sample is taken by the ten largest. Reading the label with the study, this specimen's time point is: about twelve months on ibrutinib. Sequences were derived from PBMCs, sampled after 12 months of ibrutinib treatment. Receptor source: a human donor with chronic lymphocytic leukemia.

This CDR3 reads CATSRDGGGAGRTYEQYF. The CDR3 region has the DNA TGTGCCACCAGCAGAGATGGGGGAGGAGCGGGGCGAACCTACGAGCAGTACTTC. The V call is TRBV15, the J call TRBJ2-7; 7 bases line up with TRBD2. The V segment lost 0 bases and the J segment 2 bases; nucleotides outside the gene matches: 13. CDR1 is LNHNV and CDR2 is YYDKDF in the germline V gene (reference sequence). The CDR3 sequence is 18 residues long.

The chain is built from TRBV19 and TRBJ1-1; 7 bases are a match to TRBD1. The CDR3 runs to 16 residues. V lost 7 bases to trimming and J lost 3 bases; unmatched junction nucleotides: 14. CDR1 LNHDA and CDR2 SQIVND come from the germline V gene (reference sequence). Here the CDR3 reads CASNTQGGSGHTEAFF. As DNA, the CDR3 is TGTGCCAGTAACACTCAGGGGGGGTCAGGCCACACTGAAGCTTTCTTT.

This CDR3 is CASSLVQGGQETQYF. The CDR3 region has the DNA TGTGCCAGCAGCTTAGTTCAGGGGGGCCAAGAGACCCAGTACTTC. The chain uses TRBV7-3 and TRBJ2-5; a weak D match, TRBD1 (7 bases). Germline V gives CDR1 SGHTA, CDR2 FQGTGA. The germline V and J ends were trimmed by 2 bases and 1 base, with 11 bases remaining between them. CDR3 size: 15 residues.

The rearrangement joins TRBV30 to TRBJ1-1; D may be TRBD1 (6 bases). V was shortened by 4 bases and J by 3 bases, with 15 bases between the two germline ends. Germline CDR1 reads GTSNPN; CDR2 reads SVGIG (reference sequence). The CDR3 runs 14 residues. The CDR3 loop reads CAWNQGGQDTEAFF. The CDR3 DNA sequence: TGTGCCTGGAACCAAGGGGGGCAGGACACTGAAGCTTTCTTT.

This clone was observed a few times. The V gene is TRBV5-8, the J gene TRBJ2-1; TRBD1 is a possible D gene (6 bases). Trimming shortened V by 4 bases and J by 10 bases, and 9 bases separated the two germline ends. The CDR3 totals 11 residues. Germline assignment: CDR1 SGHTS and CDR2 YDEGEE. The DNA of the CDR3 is TGTGCCAGCAGCGTGACAGGAGAGCAGTTCTTC. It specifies CASSVTGEQFF.

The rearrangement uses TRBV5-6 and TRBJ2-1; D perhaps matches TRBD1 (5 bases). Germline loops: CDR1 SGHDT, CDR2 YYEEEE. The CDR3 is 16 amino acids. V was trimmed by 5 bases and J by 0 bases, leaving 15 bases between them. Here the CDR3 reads CASSPRGSGSYNEQFF. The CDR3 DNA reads TGTGCCAGCAGTCCTAGGGGATCGGGCTCCTACAATGAGCAGTTCTTC.

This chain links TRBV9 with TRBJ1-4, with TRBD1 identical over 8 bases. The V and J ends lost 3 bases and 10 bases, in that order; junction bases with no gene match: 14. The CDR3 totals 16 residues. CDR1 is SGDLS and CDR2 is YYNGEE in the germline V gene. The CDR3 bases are TGTGCCAGCAGCGACCTTGACAGGGGCCCTTGGGGAAAACTGTTTTTT. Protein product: CASSDLDRGPWGKLFF.

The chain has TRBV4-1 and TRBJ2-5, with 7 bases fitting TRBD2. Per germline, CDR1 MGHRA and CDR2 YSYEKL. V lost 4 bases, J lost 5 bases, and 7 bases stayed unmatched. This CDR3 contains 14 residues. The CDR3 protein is CASSLTGGSETQYF. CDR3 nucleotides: TGCGCCAGCAGCCTCACGGGAGGTTCGGAGACCCAGTACTTC.

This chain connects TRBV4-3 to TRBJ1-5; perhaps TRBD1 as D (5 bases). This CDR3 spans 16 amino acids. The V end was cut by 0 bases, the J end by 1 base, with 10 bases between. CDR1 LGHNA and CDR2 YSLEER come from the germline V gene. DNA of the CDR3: TGCGCCAGCAGCCAAGATCGGGGGGGAAGCAATCAGCCCCAGCATTTT. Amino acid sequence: CASSQDRGGSNQPQHF.

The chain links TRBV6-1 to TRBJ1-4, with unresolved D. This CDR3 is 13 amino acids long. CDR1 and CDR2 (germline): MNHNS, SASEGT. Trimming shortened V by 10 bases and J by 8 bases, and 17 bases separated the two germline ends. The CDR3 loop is CATRGLLLEKLFF. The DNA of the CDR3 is TGTGCCACCCGGGGTCTTCTCTTGGAAAAACTGTTTTTT.

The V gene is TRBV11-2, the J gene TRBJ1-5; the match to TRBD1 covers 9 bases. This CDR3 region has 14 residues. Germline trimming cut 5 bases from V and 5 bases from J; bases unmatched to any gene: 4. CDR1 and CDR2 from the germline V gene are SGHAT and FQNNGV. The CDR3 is CASSPRTGDQPQHF. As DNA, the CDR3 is TGTGCCAGCAGCCCTCGGACAGGGGATCAGCCCCAGCATTTT.

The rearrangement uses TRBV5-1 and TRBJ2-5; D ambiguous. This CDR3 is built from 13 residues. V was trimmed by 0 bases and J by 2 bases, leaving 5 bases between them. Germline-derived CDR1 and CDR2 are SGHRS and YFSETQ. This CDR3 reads CASSLDLQETQYF. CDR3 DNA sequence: TGCGCCAGCAGCTTGGATCTACAAGAGACCCAGTACTTC.

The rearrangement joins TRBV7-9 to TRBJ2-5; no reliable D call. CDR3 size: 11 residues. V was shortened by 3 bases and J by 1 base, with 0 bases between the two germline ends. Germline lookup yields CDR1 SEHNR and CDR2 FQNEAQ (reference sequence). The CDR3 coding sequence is TGTGCCAGCAGCTTCCAAGAGACCCAGTACTTC. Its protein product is CASSFQETQYF.

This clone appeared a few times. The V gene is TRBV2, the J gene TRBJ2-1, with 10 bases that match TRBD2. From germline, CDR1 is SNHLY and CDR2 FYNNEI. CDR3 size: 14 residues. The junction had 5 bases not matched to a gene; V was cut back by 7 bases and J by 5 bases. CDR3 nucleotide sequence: TGTGCCAGCATGAGCGGGGGGGCAAACAATGAGCAGTTCTTC. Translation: CASMSGGANNEQFF. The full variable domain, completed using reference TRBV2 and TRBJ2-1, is EPEVTQTPSHQVTQMGQEVILRCVPISNHLYFYWYRQILGQKVEFLVSFYNNEISEKSEIFDDQFSVERPDGSNFTLKIRSTKLEDSAMYFCASMSGGANNEQFFGPGTRLTVL.

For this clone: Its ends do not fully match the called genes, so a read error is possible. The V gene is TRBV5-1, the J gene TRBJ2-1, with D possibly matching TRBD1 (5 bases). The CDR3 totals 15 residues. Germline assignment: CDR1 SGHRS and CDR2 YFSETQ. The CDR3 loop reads CASSSGIAGYNEQFF. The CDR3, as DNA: TGCGCCAGTAGCTCAGGGATAGCAGGGTACAATGAGCAGTTCTTC.

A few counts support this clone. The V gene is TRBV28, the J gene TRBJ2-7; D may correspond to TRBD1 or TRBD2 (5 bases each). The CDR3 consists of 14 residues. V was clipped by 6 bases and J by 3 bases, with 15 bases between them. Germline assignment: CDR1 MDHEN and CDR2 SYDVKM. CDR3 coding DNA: TGTGCCAGCAGCTCCTCGGGACGGTTCTACGAGCAGTACTTC. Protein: CASSSSGRFYEQYF.

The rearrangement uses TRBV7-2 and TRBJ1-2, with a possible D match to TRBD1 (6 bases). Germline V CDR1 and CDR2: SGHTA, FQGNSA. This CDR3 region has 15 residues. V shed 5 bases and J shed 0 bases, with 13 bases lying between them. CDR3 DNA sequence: TGTGCCAGCAGCCCTGGGGCAGGGGCTAACTATGGCTACACCTTC. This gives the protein CASSPGAGANYGYTF. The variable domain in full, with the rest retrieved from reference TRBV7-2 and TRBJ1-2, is GAGVSQSPSNKVTEKGKDVELRCDPISGHTALYWYRQSLGQGLEFLIYFQGNSAPDKSGLPSDRFSAERTGGSVSTLTIQRTQQEDSAVYLCASSPGAGANYGYTFGSGTRLTVV.

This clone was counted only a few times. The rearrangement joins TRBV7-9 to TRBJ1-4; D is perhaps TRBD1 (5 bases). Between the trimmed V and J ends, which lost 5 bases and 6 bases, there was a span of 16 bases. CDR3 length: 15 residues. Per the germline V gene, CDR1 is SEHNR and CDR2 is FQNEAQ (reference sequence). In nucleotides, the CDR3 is TGTGCCAGCAGCGGTTGGATGGGGGTGGATGAAAAACTGTTTTTT. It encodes CASSGWMGVDEKLFF.

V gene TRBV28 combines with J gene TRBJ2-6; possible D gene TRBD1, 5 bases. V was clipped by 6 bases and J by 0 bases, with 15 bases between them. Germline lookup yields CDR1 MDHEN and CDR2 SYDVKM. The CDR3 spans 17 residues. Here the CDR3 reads CASRFYDSISGANVLTF. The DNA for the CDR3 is TGTGCCAGCAGATTTTATGACAGTATCTCTGGGGCCAACGTCCTGACTTTC. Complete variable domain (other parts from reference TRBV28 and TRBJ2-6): DVKVTQSSRYLVKRTGEKVFLECVQDMDHENMFWYRQDPGLGLRLIYFSYDVKMKEKGDIPEGYSVSREKKERFSLILESASTNQTSMYLCASRFYDSISGANVLTFGAGSRLTVL.